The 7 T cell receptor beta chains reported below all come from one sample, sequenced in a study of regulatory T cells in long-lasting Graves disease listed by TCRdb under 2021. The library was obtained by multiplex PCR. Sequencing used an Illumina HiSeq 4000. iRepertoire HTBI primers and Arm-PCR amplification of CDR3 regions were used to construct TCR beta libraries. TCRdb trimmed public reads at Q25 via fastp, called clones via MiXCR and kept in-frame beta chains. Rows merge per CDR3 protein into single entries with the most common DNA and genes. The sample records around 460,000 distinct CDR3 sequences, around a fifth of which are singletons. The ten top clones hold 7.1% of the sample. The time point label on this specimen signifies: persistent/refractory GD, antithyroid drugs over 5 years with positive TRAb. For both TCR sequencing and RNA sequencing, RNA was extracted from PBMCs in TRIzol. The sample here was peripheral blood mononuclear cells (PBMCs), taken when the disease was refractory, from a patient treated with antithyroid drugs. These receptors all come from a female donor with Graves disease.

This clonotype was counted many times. CDR3 in amino acids: CRGGQGNEKLFF. CDR3 bases: TGCAGGGGGGGACAGGGAAATGAAAAACTGTTTTTT. This chain uses TRBV20-1 with TRBJ1-4; the match to TRBD1 covers 9 bases. This CDR3 is built from 12 residues. The germline V gene encodes CDR1 DFQATT and CDR2 SNEGSKA (reference sequence).

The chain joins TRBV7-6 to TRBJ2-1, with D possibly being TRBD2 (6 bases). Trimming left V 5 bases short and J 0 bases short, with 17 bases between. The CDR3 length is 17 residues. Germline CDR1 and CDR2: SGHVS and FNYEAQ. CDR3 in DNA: TGTGCCAGCAGCCCTAGACTGCGCGGGGCCTCCTACAATGAGCAGTTCTTC. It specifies CASSPRLRGASYNEQFF.

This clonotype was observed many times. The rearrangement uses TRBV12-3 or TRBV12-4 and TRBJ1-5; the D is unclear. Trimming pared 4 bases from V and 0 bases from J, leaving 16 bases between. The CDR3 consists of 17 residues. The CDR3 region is CASSSADRRNSNQPQHF. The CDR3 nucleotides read TGTGCCAGCAGTTCCGCCGATAGGCGCAATAGCAATCAGCCCCAGCATTTT.

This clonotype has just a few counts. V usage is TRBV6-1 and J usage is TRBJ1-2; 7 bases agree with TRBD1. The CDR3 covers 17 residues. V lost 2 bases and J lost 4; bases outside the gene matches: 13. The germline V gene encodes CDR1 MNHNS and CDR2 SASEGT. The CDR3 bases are TGTGCCAGCAGTGAAAACAGGGGAGGGGGGGGGTTCTATGGCTACACCTTC. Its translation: CASSENRGGGGFYGYTF.

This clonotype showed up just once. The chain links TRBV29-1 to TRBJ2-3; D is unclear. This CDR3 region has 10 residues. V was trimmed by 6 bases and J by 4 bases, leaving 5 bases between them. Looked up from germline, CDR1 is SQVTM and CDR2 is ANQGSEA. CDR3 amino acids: CSVRPDTQYF. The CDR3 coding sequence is TGCAGCGTCCGCCCAGATACGCAGTATTTT.

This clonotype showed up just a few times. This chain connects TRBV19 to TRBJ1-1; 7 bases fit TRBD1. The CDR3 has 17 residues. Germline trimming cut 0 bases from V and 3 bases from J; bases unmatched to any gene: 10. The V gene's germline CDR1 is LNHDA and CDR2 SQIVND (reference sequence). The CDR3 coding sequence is TGTGCCAGTAGTATAGATGGAGAGGGGGCATCGGACACTGAAGCTTTCTTT. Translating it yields CASSIDGEGASDTEAFF.

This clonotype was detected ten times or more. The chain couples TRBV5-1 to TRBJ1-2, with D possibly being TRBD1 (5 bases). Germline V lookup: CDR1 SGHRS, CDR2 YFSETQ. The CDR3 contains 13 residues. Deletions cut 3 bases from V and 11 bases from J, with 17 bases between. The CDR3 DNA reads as TGCGCCAGCAGCTCTACCACAGAAGGGGAGTACACCTTC. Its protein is CASSSTTEGEYTF.